This T cell receptor (beta chain) was sequenced in a study of control samples from healthy donors and cancer patients. Using immunoSEQ multiplex PCR, the repertoire was profiled, and TCRdb retains in-frame clones only, with some absent. The data hold around 200,000 clones, with 90% to 95% observed a single time. Trimming took 4 bases from V and 0 from J; bases not matched to a gene: 7. The germline CDR1 and CDR2 sequences are LNHDA and SQIVND (reference sequence). The length of the CDR3 is 17 residues. This TCR was sampled from a man between 18 and 29 years old in good health. The chain joins TRBV19 to TRBJ1-3, with 9 bases that match TRBD1. Input material: blood. The CDR3 region is CASSTSGTGTSGNTIYF. For the CDR3, the DNA is TGTGCCAGTAGTACCTCCGGGACAGGGACCTCTGGAAACACCATATATTTT.